These T cell receptor beta chains were read from a single sample in a study of T cell responses to AZD1222 COVID-19 vaccine. TCRdb keeps only in-frame clones here, not all; method: immunoSEQ multiplex PCR. The profile covers 85,000 to 130,000 clones, with 85% to 95% appearing a single time and around 5% taken by the ten largest. This material consisted of peripheral blood, taken on day 0 of AZD1222 vaccination. The receptor source for this set is an adult in good health. Both conserved end residues are part of each CDR3. A D gene is named only where the DNA matches it firmly. Size values are once, few and many counts, or a class for expanded clones, and some rows have none.

d_gene	v_gene	len	j_gene	abundance	CDR3nt	CDR3aa
NA	TRBV15	13	TRBJ2-1	NA	TGTGCCACCAGCTTCAATAGAAACAATGAGCAGTTCTTC	CATSFNRNNEQFF
TRBD1	TRBV29-1	16	TRBJ1-1	NA	TGCAGCGTTGCCAGACCCGGGGACAGTGTGAACACTGAAGCTTTCTTT	CSVARPGDSVNTEAFF
TRBD1	TRBV10-3	16	TRBJ2-2	NA	TGTGCCATCAGTGAGCCGCGACAGGGAGTGACCGGGGAGCTGTTTTTT	CAISEPRQGVTGELFF
TRBD2	TRBV5-1	18	TRBJ2-1	once	TGCGCCAGCAGCGCCGGACTAGCGGGGCCAAACTCCTACAATGAGCAGTTCTTC	CASSAGLAGPNSYNEQFF
NA	TRBV11-2	14	TRBJ2-3	NA	TGTGCCAGCAGTACAGGGTGGGGGACAGATACGCAGTATTTT	CASSTGWGTDTQYF
TRBD1	TRBV28	16	TRBJ2-4	NA	TGTGCCAGCAGTGCTCCGGGACAGGGGGCCAAAAACATTCAGTACTTC	CASSAPGQGAKNIQYF
NA	TRBV7-2	14	TRBJ1-1	NA	TGTGCCAGCAGCTTAGGGCGGCTTAACACTGAAGCTTTCTTT	CASSLGRLNTEAFF
NA	TRBV19	15	TRBJ1-4	NA	TGTGCCAGTAGTAGGGCAAACCCTCGAGGCGAAAAACTGTTTTTT	CASSRANPRGEKLFF
NA	TRBV28	11	TRBJ2-7	NA	TGTGCCAGCAGGGGGCTCGGCGAGCAGTACTTC	CASRGLGEQYF
NA	TRBV9	16	TRBJ1-2	NA	TGTGCCAGCAGCGTAGGTGCTCGAGGGCAGAGCTATGGCTACACCTTC	CASSVGARGQSYGYTF
NA	TRBV6-6	14	TRBJ1-1	NA	TGTGCCAGCAGACTGAACAGGGACGGGGGAGAAGCTTTCTTT	CASRLNRDGGEAFF
NA	TRBV2	12	TRBJ2-3	NA	TGTGCCAGCAGCTACTTTGGGGATACGCAGTATTTT	CASSYFGDTQYF
NA	TRBV30	13	TRBJ2-7	NA	TGTGCCTGGAGCGACATTGTCCCGGGGGAGCAGTACTTC	CAWSDIVPGEQYF
NA	TRBV20-1	11	TRBJ1-3	NA	TGCAGTGCGGGATCTGGAAACACCATATATTTT	CSAGSGNTIYF
NA	TRBV29-1	14	TRBJ2-1	NA	TGCAGCGGAGGTCCCGCGACGTCCTACAATGAGCAGTTCTTC	CSGGPATSYNEQFF
TRBD2	TRBV9	15	TRBJ2-7	NA	TGTGCCAGCAGCGCCATAGCGGGACCGCTACCCGAGCAGTACTTC	CASSAIAGPLPEQYF
NA	TRBV30	16	TRBJ1-1	NA	TGTGCCTGGAGCCCAGGGCGGTGGGATGGGATCGCTGAAGCTTTCTTT	CAWSPGRWDGIAEAFF
TRBD2	TRBV2	14	TRBJ2-7	NA	TGTGCCAGCGTTCATAGCGGGGTGCCCTACGAGCAGTACTTC	CASVHSGVPYEQYF
NA	TRBV2	13	TRBJ1-6	NA	TGTGCCAGCAGACCTCAGGGGAATTCACCCCTCCACTTT	CASRPQGNSPLHF
NA	TRBV7-9	12	TRBJ2-7	once	TGTGCCAGCAGCACCTCTACACACGAGCAGTACTTC	CASSTSTHEQYF
TRBD2	TRBV9	14	TRBJ2-7	NA	TGTGCCAGCAGCGTTAGCGGGAGTTCCGTAGAGCAGTACTTC	CASSVSGSSVEQYF
NA	TRBV10-3	15	TRBJ2-1	NA	TGTGCCATCAGTGAGGTGAGGAACTCCTACAATGAGCAGTTCTTC	CAISEVRNSYNEQFF